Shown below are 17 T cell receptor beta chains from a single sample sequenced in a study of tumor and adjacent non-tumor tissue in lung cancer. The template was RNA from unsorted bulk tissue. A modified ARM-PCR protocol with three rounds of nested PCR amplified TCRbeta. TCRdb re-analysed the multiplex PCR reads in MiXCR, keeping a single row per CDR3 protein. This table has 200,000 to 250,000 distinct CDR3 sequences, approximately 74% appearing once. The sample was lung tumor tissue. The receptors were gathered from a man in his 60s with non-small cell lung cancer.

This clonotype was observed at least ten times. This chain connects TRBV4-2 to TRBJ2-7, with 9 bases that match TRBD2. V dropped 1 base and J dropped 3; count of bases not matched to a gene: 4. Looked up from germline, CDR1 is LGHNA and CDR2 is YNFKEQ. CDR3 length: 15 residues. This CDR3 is CASSQVGSGSYEQYF. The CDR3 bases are TGTGCCAGCAGCCAAGTAGGTAGCGGGAGCTACGAGCAGTACTTC.

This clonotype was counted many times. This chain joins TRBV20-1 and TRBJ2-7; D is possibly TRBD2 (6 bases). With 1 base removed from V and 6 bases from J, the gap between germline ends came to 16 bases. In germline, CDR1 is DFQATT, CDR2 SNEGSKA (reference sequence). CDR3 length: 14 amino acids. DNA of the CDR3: TGCAGTGCTAGAGTGGGCGGGAAGGGTCTCGAGCAGTACTTC. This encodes CSARVGGKGLEQYF.

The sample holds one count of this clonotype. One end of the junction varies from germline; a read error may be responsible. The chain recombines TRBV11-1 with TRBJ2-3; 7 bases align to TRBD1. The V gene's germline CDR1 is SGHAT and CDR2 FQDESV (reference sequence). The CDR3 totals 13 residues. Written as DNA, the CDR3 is TGTGCCAGTAGCTACAGGGGTAGAGATACGCAGTATTTT. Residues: CASSYRGRDTQYF.

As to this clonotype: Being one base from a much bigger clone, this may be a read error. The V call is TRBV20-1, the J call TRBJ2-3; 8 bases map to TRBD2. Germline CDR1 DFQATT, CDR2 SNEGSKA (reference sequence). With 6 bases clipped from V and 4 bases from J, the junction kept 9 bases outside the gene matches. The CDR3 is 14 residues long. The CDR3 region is CSARLARGPDTQYF. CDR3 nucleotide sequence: TGCAGTGCACGACTAGCGAGGGGACCAGATACGCAGTATTTT.

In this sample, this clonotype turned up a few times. In DNA form, the CDR3 reads TGTGCCAGCAGCCAGTCTCAAGAAGTGGGAGGAAACACCATATATTTT. Translated: CASSQSQEVGGNTIYF. The chain joins TRBV4-2 to TRBJ1-3; D not resolved. The CDR3 is 16 amino acids. The germline gives CDR1 LGHNA, CDR2 YNFKEQ. V was shortened by 3 bases and J by 4 bases, with 16 bases between the two germline ends.

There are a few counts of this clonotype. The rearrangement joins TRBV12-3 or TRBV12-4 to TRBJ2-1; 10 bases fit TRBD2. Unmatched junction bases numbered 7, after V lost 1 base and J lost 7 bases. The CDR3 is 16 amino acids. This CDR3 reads CASSLVLAGGLNEQFF. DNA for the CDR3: TGTGCCAGCAGTTTAGTGTTAGCGGGGGGATTAAATGAGCAGTTCTTC.

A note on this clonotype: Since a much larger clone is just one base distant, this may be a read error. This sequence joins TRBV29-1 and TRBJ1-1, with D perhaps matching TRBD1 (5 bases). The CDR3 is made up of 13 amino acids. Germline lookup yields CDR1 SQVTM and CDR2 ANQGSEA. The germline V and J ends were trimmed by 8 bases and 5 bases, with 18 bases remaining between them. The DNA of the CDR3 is TGCAGCTTGGCTCCAGGGTCGGGGACTGAAGCTTTCTTT. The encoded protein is CSLAPGSGTEAFF. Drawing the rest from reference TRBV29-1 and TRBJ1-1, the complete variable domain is SAVISQKPSRDICQRGTSLTIQCQVDSQVTMMFWYRQQPGQSLTLIATANQGSEATYESGFVIDKFPISRPNLTFSTLTVSNMSPEDSSIYLCSLAPGSGTEAFFGQGTRLTVV.

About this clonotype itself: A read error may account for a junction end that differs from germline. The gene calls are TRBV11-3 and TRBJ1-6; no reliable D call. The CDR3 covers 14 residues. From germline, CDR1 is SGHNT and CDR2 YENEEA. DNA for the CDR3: TGTGCCAGCATCCGGACGGCGGGAGATTCACCCATCCACTTT. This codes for CASIRTAGDSPIHF.

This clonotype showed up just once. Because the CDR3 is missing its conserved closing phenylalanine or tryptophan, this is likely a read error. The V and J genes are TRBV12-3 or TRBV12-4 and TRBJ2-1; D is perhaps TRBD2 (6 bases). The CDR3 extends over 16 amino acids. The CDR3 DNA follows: TGTGCCAGCAGTCCCCACCGGTGTAGCGGTGACAATGAACAGTTCTTA. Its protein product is CASSPHRCSGDNEQFL.

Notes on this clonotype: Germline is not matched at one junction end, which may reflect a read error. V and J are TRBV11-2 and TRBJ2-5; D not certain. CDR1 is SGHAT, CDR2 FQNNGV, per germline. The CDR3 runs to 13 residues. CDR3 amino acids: CVSSYFAEETQYF. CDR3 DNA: TGTGTCAGCAGCTATTTCGCGGAAGAGACCCAGTACTTC. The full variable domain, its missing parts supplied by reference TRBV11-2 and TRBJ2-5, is EAGVAQSPRYKIIEKRQSVAFWCNPISGHATLYWYQQILGQGPKLLIQFQNNGVVDDSQLPKDRFSAERLKGVDSTLKIQPAKLEDSAVYLCVSSYFAEETQYFGPGTRLLVL.

CDR3 in DNA: TGTGCCAGCAGCTTAGTGGCACAGGGCGCCGGGGAGCTGTTTTTT. Translating it yields CASSLVAQGAGELFF. The V call is TRBV7-8, the J call TRBJ2-2, with a weak D call TRBD1 (6 bases). The V end lost 1 base, the J end lost 6 bases, and 12 bases lay between the germline ends. The germline CDR1 and CDR2 sequences are SGHVS and FQNEAQ. The CDR3 sequence is 15 residues long.

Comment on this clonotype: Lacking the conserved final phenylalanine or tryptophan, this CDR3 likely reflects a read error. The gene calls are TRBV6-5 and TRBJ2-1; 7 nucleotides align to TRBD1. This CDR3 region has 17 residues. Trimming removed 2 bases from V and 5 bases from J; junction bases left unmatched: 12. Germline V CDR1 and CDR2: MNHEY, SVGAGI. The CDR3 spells CASSYTRDSLMHNEQFI. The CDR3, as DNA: TGTGCCAGCAGTTACACTCGGGACAGTCTGATGCACAATGAGCAGTTCATC.

The CDR3 DNA is TGCAGTGCGGGACTAGTGGGCGATGAGCAGTTCTTC. Its protein is CSAGLVGDEQFF. J is TRBJ2-1 and V is TRBV20-1, with TRBD2 matching 8 bases. The CDR3 runs to 12 residues. Germline V gene sequence: CDR1 DFQATT, CDR2 SNEGSKA (reference sequence). The ends lost 6 bases at V and 8 bases at J; junction bases unmatched: 6.

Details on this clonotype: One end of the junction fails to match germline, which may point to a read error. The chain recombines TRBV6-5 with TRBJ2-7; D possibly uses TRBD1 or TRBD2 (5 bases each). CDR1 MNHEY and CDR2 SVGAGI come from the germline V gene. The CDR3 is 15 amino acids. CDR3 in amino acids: CASGNGGVARYEQYF. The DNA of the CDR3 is TGTGCCAGCGGCAATGGGGGAGTCGCTCGTTACGAGCAATACTTC.

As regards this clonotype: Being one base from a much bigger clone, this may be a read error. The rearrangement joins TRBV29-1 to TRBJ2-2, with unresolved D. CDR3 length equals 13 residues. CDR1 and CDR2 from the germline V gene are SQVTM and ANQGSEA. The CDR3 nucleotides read TGCATCGTTTTGGCCAGGAACACCGGGGAGCTGTTTTTT. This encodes CIVLARNTGELFF.

The CDR3 loop reads CSTRWGANYGYTF. CDR3 bases: TGCAGTACTCGGTGGGGAGCAAACTATGGCTACACCTTC. The chain employs TRBV20-1 and TRBJ1-2, with no clear D. The CDR3 contains 13 residues. Germline CDR1 reads DFQATT; CDR2 reads SNEGSKA (reference sequence). Deletions cut 8 bases from V and 2 bases from J, with 15 bases between.

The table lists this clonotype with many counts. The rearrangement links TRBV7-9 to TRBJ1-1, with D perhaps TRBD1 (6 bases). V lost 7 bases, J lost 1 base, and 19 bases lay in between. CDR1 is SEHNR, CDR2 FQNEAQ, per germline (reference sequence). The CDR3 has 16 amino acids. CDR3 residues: CASTPNGGLRNTEAFF. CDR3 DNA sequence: TGTGCCAGCACCCCCAATGGGGGGCTGAGGAACACTGAAGCTTTCTTT.